One sample yielded the 8 T cell receptor beta chains listed below, sequenced in a study of CD8+ T cells in alopecia areata. Reverse transcription of extracted RNA yielded cDNA, which provided the sequencing template. Produced via immunoSEQ multiplex PCR; TCRdb's table is partial and in-frame only. The data contain more than 100,000 clones, 45% to 65% of them singletons. The material was CD4+ T cells sorted from blood, obtained at week 0. These receptor sequences come from a human donor with alopecia areata.

The genes are TRBV18 and TRBJ2-7; D unclear. V lost 3 bases and J lost 7, with 13 bases in between. This CDR3 region has 13 residues. Germline CDR1 is KGHSH and CDR2 is LQKENI. The CDR3 protein is CASSPGVGLEQYF. The CDR3 coding sequence is TGTGCCAGCTCACCGGGCGTCGGGTTAGAGCAGTACTTC.

The rearrangement joins TRBV30 to TRBJ2-7; 10 nucleotides agree with TRBD2. Germline V lookup: CDR1 GTSNPN, CDR2 SVGIG (reference sequence). This CDR3 comprises 13 residues. The J segment lost 7 bases and the V segment lost 6 bases, leaving 9 bases of the junction unmatched. The CDR3 DNA sequence: TGTGCCTGTCAGCGGGAGGGCCTGGGGGAGCAGTACTTC. Its protein product is CACQREGLGEQYF.

This clone was seen more than once but under ten times. The gene calls are TRBV6-5 and TRBJ2-3; D gene unclear. V dropped 5 bases and J dropped 3 bases, with 12 bases sitting between them. The CDR3 is 14 residues long. Per the germline V gene, CDR1 is MNHEY and CDR2 is SVGAGI. The CDR3 loop is CASSPTYSTDTQYF. In DNA, the CDR3 is TGTGCCAGCAGTCCAACCTACTCGACAGATACGCAGTATTTT.

This chain uses TRBV5-1 with TRBJ2-5, with 7 bases lining up with TRBD1. This CDR3 region has 14 residues. Unmatched junction bases numbered 4, after V lost 4 bases and J lost 1 base. Germline-derived CDR1 and CDR2 are SGHRS and YFSETQ. The CDR3 DNA is TGCGCCAGCAGCACGGACAGGTCCCAAGAGACCCAGTACTTC. It encodes CASSTDRSQETQYF. The whole variable domain, remainder taken from reference TRBV5-1 and TRBJ2-5, is KAGVTQTPRYLIKTRGQQVTLSCSPISGHRSVSWYQQTPGQGLQFLFEYFSETQRNKGNFPGRFSGRQFSNSRSEMNVSTLELGDSALYLCASSTDRSQETQYFGPGTRLLVL.

The table lists this clone with a few counts. The chain links TRBV4-3 to TRBJ2-1, with TRBD2 identical over 7 bases. This CDR3 is built from 15 residues. The J segment lost 4 bases and the V segment lost 1 base, leaving 4 bases of the junction unmatched. Germline V CDR1 and CDR2: LGHNA, YSLEER. The CDR3 DNA follows: TGCGCCAGCAGCCAAGGGGACTACTCTTACAATGAGCAGTTCTTC. Its protein product is CASSQGDYSYNEQFF.

The chain uses TRBV7-9 and TRBJ2-7; 14 bases are shared with TRBD2. V lost 1 base to trimming and J lost 4 bases; unmatched junction nucleotides: 6. Germline loops: CDR1 SEHNR, CDR2 FQNEAQ (reference sequence). The length of the CDR3 is 17 residues. CDR3 DNA sequence: TGTGCCAGCAGCTTAGTTTCCTGGACTAGCGGGAGGTACGAGCAGTACTTC. The encoded protein is CASSLVSWTSGRYEQYF.

This chain joins TRBV6-1 and TRBJ1-6; the match to TRBD1 covers 9 bases. CDR1 and CDR2 (germline): MNHNS, SASEGT. The CDR3 covers 17 residues. V was clipped by 4 bases and J by 4 bases; unmatched bases: 8. CDR3 in DNA: TGTGCCAGCAGTGCTACAGGGGGCAGCCTTTATAATTCACCCCTCCACTTT. The encoded protein is CASSATGGSLYNSPLHF.

V is TRBV4-2 and J is TRBJ1-4; weak D call: TRBD1 (6 bases). The CDR3 runs to 14 residues. Germline assignment: CDR1 LGHNA and CDR2 YNFKEQ. The V and J ends lost 2 bases and 9 bases respectively, with 13 bases between them. The CDR3 spells CASSQNRQGKKLFF. CDR3 nucleotides: TGTGCCAGCAGCCAAAACAGGCAGGGGAAAAAACTGTTTTTT.